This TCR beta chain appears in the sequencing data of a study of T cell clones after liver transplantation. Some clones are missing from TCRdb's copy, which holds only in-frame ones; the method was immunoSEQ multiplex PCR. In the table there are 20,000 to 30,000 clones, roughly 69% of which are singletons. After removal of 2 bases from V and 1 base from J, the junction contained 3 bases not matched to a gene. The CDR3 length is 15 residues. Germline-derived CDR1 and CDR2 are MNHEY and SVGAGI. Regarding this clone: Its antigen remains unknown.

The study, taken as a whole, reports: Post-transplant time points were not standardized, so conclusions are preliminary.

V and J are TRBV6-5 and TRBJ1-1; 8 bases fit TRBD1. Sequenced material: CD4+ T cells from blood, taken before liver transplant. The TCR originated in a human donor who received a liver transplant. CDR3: CASSYRGQENTEAFF. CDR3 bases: TGTGCCAGCAGTTACAGGGGACAGGAGAACACTGAAGCTTTCTTT.